The 8 T cell receptor beta chains listed next were all sequenced from one sample in a study of T-cell reconstitution after alpha-beta-depleted transplantation in children. Unique molecular identifiers were used to barcode this TCRbeta library. TCRdb re-called the PCR reads with MiXCR, one entry per CDR3 protein. This table holds hundreds of thousands of distinct CDR3 sequences, over 10% found once. The sequencing used PBMCs, mostly from graft donor cells, collected 360 days after TCRalphabeta/CD19-depleted stem cell transplant. Receptors were obtained from a male patient aged 10 to 17 who had a stem cell transplant for acute myeloid leukemia, so the T cells may come from the graft donor.

This clonotype was picked up many times. This CDR3 is CSGRQSQATEAFF. The CDR3 DNA sequence: TGCAGCGGAAGACAGTCACAGGCCACTGAAGCTTTCTTT. V usage is TRBV29-1 and J usage is TRBJ1-1; D possibly corresponds to TRBD1 (5 bases). V lost 7 bases and J 4 bases, leaving 16 bases between the germline ends. Germline V CDR1 and CDR2: SQVTM, ANQGSEA. The CDR3 is 13 residues long.

The chain carries TRBV5-1 and TRBJ1-2; 9 bases line up with TRBD1. V gave up 0 bases and J gave up 7 bases; unmatched junction bases: 7. The CDR3 runs to 15 residues. Germline lookup yields CDR1 SGHRS and CDR2 YFSETQ. CDR3 in amino acids: CASSLEGTGFGGYTF. In DNA, the CDR3 is TGCGCCAGCAGCTTGGAAGGGACAGGGTTCGGTGGCTACACCTTC.

This clonotype has a handful of counts. A much larger clone is a single base away; this may be a read error. This chain links TRBV13 with TRBJ2-6; D is possibly TRBD1 (6 bases). CDR3 size: 15 residues. CDR1 is PRHDT, CDR2 FYEKMQ, per germline (reference sequence). Trimming stripped 6 bases from V and 2 bases from J, with 11 bases between. The CDR3 region is CASRSTGPGANVLTF. CDR3 DNA: TGTGCCAGCAGGTCGACAGGACCTGGGGCCAACGTCCTGACTTTC.

This clonotype was found many times. The chain recombines TRBV28 with TRBJ1-1; 7 nucleotides align to TRBD1. Germline V gene sequence: CDR1 MDHEN, CDR2 SYDVKM. Losses at the gene ends were 3 bases for V and 6 bases for J; bases not matched to a gene: 7. CDR3 length: 14 residues. CDR3 bases: TGTGCCAGCAGTTTCTCCCCGCAGGGGGCTGAAGCTTTCTTT. This encodes CASSFSPQGAEAFF. Based on the CDR3 plus reference TRBV28 and TRBJ1-1, the full variable domain is DVKVTQSSRYLVKRTGEKVFLECVQDMDHENMFWYRQDPGLGLRLIYFSYDVKMKEKGDIPEGYSVSREKKERFSLILESASTNQTSMYLCASSFSPQGAEAFFGQGTRLTVV.

A few counts support this clonotype. The V gene is TRBV28, the J gene TRBJ2-7, with 10 bases aligning to TRBD2. There are 15 residues in the CDR3. The V and J ends lost 4 bases and 1 base, in that order; junction bases with no gene match: 4. Germline V CDR1 and CDR2: MDHEN, SYDVKM. Here the CDR3 DNA reads TGTGCCAGCAGTTCCCTAGCGGGAGAATCCTACGAGCAGTACTTC. Protein sequence: CASSSLAGESYEQYF.

This clonotype was found many times. The chain recombines TRBV20-1 with TRBJ2-7; D gene ambiguous. Trimming removed 1 base from V and 7 bases from J, with 14 bases in between. Germline assignment: CDR1 DFQATT and CDR2 SNEGSKA (reference sequence). The CDR3 consists of 13 residues. The CDR3 nucleotides read TGCAGTGCTAGAGTATCCAACGCTCGTGAGCAGTACTTC. Its translation: CSARVSNAREQYF.

This clonotype has a handful of counts. The CDR3 DNA reads TGTGCCAGCAGTTACTGGGCTAGCGGGGCCTACGAGCAGTACTTC. The encoded protein is CASSYWASGAYEQYF. The V gene is TRBV6-5, the J gene TRBJ2-7, with 9 bases lining up with TRBD2. This CDR3 comprises 15 residues. After removal of 1 base from V and 2 bases from J, the junction contained 3 bases not matched to a gene. CDR1 and CDR2 from the germline V gene are MNHEY and SVGAGI.

In this sample, this clonotype turned up many times. This chain links TRBV5-1 with TRBJ2-1; 7 bases match TRBD1. The germline V gene encodes CDR1 SGHRS and CDR2 YFSETQ. This CDR3 region has 16 residues. Losses at the gene ends were 4 bases for V and 2 bases for J; bases not matched to a gene: 9. CDR3 nucleotide sequence: TGCGCCAGCAGCCCAATAACAGGGGTCCCCTACAATGAGCAGTTCTTC. Protein: CASSPITGVPYNEQFF.